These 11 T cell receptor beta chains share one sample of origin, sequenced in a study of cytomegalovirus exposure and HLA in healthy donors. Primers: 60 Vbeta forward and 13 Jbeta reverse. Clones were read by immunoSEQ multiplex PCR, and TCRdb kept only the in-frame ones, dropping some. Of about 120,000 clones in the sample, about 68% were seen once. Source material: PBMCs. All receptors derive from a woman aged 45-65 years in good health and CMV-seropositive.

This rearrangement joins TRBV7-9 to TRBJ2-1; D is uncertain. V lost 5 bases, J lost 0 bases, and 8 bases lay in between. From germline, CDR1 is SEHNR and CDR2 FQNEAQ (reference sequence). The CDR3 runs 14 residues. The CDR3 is CASSRRSSYNEQFF. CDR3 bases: TGTGCCAGCAGCCGTAGAAGCTCCTACAATGAGCAGTTCTTC. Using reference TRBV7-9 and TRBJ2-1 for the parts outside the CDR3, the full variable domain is DTGVSQNPRHKITKRGQNVTFRCDPISEHNRLYWYRQTLGQGPEFLTYFQNEAQLEKSRLLSDRFSAERPKGSFSTLEIQRTEQGDSAMYLCASSRRSSYNEQFFGPGTRLTVL.

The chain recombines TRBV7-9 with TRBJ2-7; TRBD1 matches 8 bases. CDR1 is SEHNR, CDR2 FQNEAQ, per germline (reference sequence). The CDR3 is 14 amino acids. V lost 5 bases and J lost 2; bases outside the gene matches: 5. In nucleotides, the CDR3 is TGTGCCAGCAGCACCGGGACAGGCACCTACGAGCAGTACTTC. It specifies CASSTGTGTYEQYF.

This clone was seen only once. The DNA of the CDR3 is TGCAGCGTCCCGGGACAGGGGAGTGTCTATGGCTACACCTTC. Protein product: CSVPGQGSVYGYTF. This chain uses TRBV29-1 with TRBJ1-2; 10 nucleotides match TRBD1. The CDR3 totals 14 residues. The ends lost 6 bases at V and 4 bases at J; junction bases unmatched: 8. Germline V gene sequence: CDR1 SQVTM, CDR2 ANQGSEA.

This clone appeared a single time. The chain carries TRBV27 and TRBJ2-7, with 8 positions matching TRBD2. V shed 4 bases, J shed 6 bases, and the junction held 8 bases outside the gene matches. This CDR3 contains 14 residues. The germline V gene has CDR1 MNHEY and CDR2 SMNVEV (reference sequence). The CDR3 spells CASSSNGLASEQYF. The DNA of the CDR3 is TGTGCCAGCAGTTCCAATGGACTAGCAAGCGAGCAGTACTTC.

CDR3 sequence reads: CASSIRFEAFF. CDR3 DNA: TGTGCCAGTAGTATCAGATTTGAAGCTTTCTTT. The chain couples TRBV19 to TRBJ1-1; D is ambiguous. The V gene lost 3 bases and the J gene lost 7 bases, with 6 bases spanning the gap. CDR1 and CDR2 from the germline V gene are LNHDA and SQIVND (reference sequence). The CDR3 covers 11 residues.

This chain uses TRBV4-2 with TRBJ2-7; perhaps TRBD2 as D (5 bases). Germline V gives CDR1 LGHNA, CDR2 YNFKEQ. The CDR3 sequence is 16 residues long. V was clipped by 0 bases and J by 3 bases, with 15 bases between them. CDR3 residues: CASSQEPGSGFYEQYF. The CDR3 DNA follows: TGTGCCAGCAGCCAAGAGCCGGGATCCGGATTCTACGAGCAGTACTTC.

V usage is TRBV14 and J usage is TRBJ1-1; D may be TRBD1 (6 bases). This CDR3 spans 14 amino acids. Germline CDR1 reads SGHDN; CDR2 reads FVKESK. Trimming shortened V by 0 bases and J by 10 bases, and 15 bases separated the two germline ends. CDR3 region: CASSQDAGGGAAFF. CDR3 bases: TGTGCCAGCAGCCAAGATGCGGGGGGGGGCGCAGCTTTCTTT.

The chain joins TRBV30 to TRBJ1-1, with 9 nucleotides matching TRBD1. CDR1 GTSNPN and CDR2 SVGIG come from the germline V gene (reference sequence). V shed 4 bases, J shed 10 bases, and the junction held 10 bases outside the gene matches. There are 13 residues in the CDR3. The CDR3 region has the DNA TGTGCCTGGACGGGACAGGGATTTGCCGGAGCTTTCTTT. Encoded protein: CAWTGQGFAGAFF.

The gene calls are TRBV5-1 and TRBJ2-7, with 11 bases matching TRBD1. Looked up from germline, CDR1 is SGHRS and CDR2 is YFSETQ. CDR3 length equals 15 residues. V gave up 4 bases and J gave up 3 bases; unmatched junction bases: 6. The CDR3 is CASSRGTGGFYEQYF. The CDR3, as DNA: TGCGCCAGCAGCAGAGGGACAGGGGGTTTCTACGAGCAGTACTTC.

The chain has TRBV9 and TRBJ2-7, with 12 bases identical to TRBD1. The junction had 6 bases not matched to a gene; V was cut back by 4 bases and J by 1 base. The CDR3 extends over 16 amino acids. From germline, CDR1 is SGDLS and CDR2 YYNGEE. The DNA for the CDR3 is TGTGCCAGCAGCAAGGGACAGGGGGCGATTTCCTACGAGCAGTACTTC. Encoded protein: CASSKGQGAISYEQYF. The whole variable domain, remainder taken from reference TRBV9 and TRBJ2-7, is DSGVTQTPKHLITATGQRVTLRCSPRSGDLSVYWYQQSLDQGLQFLIQYYNGEERAKGNILERFSAQQFPDLHSELNLSSLELGDSALYFCASSKGQGAISYEQYFGPGTRLTVT.

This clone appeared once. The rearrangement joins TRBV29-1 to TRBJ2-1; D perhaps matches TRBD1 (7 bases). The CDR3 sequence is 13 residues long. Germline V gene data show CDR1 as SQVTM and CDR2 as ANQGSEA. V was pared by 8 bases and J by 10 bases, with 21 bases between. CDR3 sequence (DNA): TGCAGCATTCTCATCAGGGGGGAGGAGGAGCAGTTCTTC. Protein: CSILIRGEEEQFF.